Shown below are 13 T cell receptor beta chains from a single sample sequenced in a study of T cell responses to AZD1222 COVID-19 vaccine. The assay was immunoSEQ multiplex PCR, and TCRdb's table has in-frame clones only and misses some. The repertoire consists of around 150,000 clones, with roughly 88% occurring once and the leading ten covering about 1.9%. The sample in question was peripheral blood, obtained 28 days after the second AZD1222 dose. The receptors derive from an adult who received the AZD1222 COVID-19 vaccine.

This sequence joins TRBV7-9 and TRBJ1-1; D ambiguous. The germline CDR1 and CDR2 sequences are SEHNR and FQNEAQ (reference sequence). The CDR3 runs 13 residues. The ends were cut back, 4 bases at V and 1 base at J, with 7 bases in the middle. The CDR3: CASSYPANTEAFF. DNA for the CDR3: TGTGCCAGCAGCTACCCGGCGAACACTGAAGCTTTCTTT.

The chain links TRBV7-8 to TRBJ1-2; D is unclear. CDR1 is SGHVS, CDR2 FQNEAQ, per germline. The V gene lost 5 bases and the J gene lost 4 bases, with 14 bases spanning the gap. The CDR3 length is 14 residues. The CDR3 nucleotides are TGTGCCAGCAGCCTTGACCCGCGGGTCTATGGCTACACCTTC. Its translation: CASSLDPRVYGYTF.

The chain carries TRBV21-1 and TRBJ1-2. TRBV21-1 is a pseudogene locus. CDR3 length: 11 amino acids. The CDR3 loop reads CASNRDLDSPF. Written as DNA, the CDR3 is TGTGCCAGCAACCGGGACTTGGATTCCCCCTTC.

This chain links TRBV3-1 (or the pseudogene TRBV3-2) with TRBJ2-7, with a weak D call TRBD1 (6 bases). From germline, CDR1 is LGHDT and CDR2 YNNKEL (reference sequence). V gave up 0 bases and J gave up 6 bases, with 18 bases separating them. The CDR3 spans 16 residues. The CDR3 coding sequence is TGTGCCAGCAGCCAAGATAAAACAGGGAGTCGTCTCGAGCAGTACTTC. Protein: CASSQDKTGSRLEQYF.

The chain has TRBV7-6 and TRBJ1-1; 8 bases align to TRBD1. The ends lost 0 bases at V and 11 bases at J; junction bases unmatched: 2. Per the germline V gene, CDR1 is SGHVS and CDR2 is FNYEAQ. The CDR3 is made up of 12 amino acids. CDR3 residues: CASSLAQGAAFF. In nucleotides, the CDR3 is TGTGCCAGCAGCTTAGCTCAGGGGGCGGCTTTCTTT.

The V and J genes are TRBV12-5 and TRBJ1-5; unclear D gene. Germline loops: CDR1 LGHNT, CDR2 FRNRAP. The CDR3 extends over 17 amino acids. The germline V and J ends were trimmed by 3 bases and 7 bases, with 22 bases remaining between them. The CDR3 DNA sequence: TGTGCTAGTGGTTTTTCCTCTGTATCCCCTGGGCGGCAGCCCCAGCATTTT. Translated, it gives CASGFSSVSPGRQPQHF.

The CDR3 nucleotides are TGTGCCAGCAGCGTAGTCGACGGTAATTCACCCCTCCACTTT. Amino acids: CASSVVDGNSPLHF. The V gene is TRBV9, the J gene TRBJ1-6; the D is unclear. The ends were cut back, 0 bases at V and 6 bases at J, with 7 bases in the middle. CDR1 and CDR2 (germline): SGDLS, YYNGEE. The CDR3 extends over 14 amino acids.

The genes are TRBV30 and TRBJ2-1; 8 positions match TRBD2. Germline values: CDR1 GTSNPN, CDR2 SVGIG (reference sequence). The CDR3 consists of 18 residues. With 3 bases clipped from V and 6 bases from J, the junction kept 19 bases outside the gene matches. The CDR3 protein is CAWRRKGFGGRFFNEQFF. DNA for the CDR3: TGTGCCTGGAGGAGGAAAGGTTTTGGCGGGAGGTTTTTCAATGAGCAGTTCTTC. Together with reference TRBV30 and TRBJ2-1, the CDR3 gives the full variable domain: SQTIHQWPATLVQPVGSPLSLECTVEGTSNPNLYWYRQAAGRGLQLLFYSVGIGQISSEVPQNLSASRPQDRQFILSSKKLLLSDSGFYLCAWRRKGFGGRFFNEQFFGPGTRLTVL.

The V call is TRBV10-3, the J call TRBJ1-2; 7 bases are a match to TRBD1. Trimming removed 10 bases from V and 8 bases from J; junction bases left unmatched: 13. Per the germline V gene, CDR1 is ENHRY and CDR2 is SYGVKD. The CDR3 covers 13 residues. This CDR3 is CANSREQGKGYTF. The CDR3 DNA reads as TGTGCCAACTCCCGGGAACAGGGGAAGGGCTACACCTTC.

V is TRBV11-2 and J is TRBJ1-1; 7 bases are a match to TRBD1. V shed 5 bases, J shed 1 base, and the junction held 7 bases outside the gene matches. From germline, CDR1 is SGHAT and CDR2 FQNNGV. CDR3 size: 15 residues. Here the CDR3 reads CASSPAGQRNTEAFF. CDR3 sequence (DNA): TGTGCCAGCAGCCCCGCGGGACAGAGGAACACTGAAGCTTTCTTT.

J is TRBJ1-1 and V is TRBV6-5, with D unclear. Between the trimmed V and J ends, which lost 10 bases and 0 bases, there was a span of 12 bases. The CDR3 has 13 amino acids. The germline V gene encodes CDR1 MNHEY and CDR2 SVGAGI. This chain's CDR3 is CATHPFMNTEAFF. DNA for the CDR3: TGTGCCACGCACCCCTTTATGAACACTGAAGCTTTCTTT.

This chain uses TRBV18 with TRBJ2-5; no definite D call. From germline, CDR1 is KGHSH and CDR2 LQKENI. V gave up 3 bases and J gave up 5 bases, with 13 bases separating them. The CDR3 runs to 14 residues. The CDR3 DNA sequence: TGTGCCAGCTCACCGCAAGGTCCCAGGGAGACCCAGTACTTC. It yields the protein CASSPQGPRETQYF.

The chain uses TRBV18 and TRBJ1-2; 7 nucleotides match TRBD1. V shed 3 bases and J 1 base; nucleotides not matched to a gene: 8. In germline, CDR1 is KGHSH, CDR2 LQKENI. CDR3 size: 16 residues. The CDR3 sequence: CASSPRTGDINYGYTF. CDR3 DNA: TGTGCCAGCTCACCCAGGACAGGAGATATTAACTATGGCTACACCTTC.